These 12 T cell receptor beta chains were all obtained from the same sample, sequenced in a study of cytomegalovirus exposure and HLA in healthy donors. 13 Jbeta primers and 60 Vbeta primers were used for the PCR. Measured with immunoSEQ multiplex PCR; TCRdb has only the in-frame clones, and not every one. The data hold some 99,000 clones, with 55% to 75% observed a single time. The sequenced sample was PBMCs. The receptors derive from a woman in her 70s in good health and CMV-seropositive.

CDR3 DNA sequence: TGTGCCAGCACCCAGGCCCCAAGCGGGGGGGCAAATAATGAGCAGTTCTTC. Amino acids: CASTQAPSGGANNEQFF. V usage is TRBV9 and J usage is TRBJ2-1, with 10 bases that match TRBD2. The CDR3 contains 17 residues. V shed 6 bases and J 7 bases; nucleotides not matched to a gene: 16. Germline assignment: CDR1 SGDLS and CDR2 YYNGEE.

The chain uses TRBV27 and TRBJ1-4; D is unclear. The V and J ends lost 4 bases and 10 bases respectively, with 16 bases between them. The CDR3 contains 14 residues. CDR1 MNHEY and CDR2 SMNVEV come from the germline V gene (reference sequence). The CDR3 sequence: CASSSSAPGGKLFF. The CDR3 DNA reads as TGTGCCAGCAGTTCGTCGGCCCCCGGAGGAAAACTGTTTTTT.

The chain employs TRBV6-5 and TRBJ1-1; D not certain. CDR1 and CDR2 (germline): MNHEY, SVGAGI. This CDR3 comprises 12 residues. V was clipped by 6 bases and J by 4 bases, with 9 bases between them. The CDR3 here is CASSPGSTEAFF. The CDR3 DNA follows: TGTGCCAGCAGCCCCGGGAGCACTGAAGCTTTCTTT.

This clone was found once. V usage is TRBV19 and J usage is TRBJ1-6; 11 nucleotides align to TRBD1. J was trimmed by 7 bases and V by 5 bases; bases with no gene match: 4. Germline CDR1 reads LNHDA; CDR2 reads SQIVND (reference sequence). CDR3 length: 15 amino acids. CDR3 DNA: TGTGCCAGTAGTTCAGGGACAGGGGGGAATTCACCCCTCCACTTT. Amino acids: CASSSGTGGNSPLHF.

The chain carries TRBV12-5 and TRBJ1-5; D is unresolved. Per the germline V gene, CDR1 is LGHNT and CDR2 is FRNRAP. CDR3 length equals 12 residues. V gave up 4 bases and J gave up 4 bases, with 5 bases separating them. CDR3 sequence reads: CASGSFNQPQHF. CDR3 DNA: TGTGCTAGTGGTTCCTTTAATCAGCCCCAGCATTTT.

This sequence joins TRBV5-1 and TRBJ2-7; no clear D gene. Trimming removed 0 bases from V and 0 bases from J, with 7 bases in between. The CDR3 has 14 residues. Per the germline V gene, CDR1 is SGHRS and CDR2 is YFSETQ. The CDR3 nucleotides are TGCGCCAGCAGCTTGGGAGGTCTCTCCTACGAGCAGTACTTC. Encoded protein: CASSLGGLSYEQYF.

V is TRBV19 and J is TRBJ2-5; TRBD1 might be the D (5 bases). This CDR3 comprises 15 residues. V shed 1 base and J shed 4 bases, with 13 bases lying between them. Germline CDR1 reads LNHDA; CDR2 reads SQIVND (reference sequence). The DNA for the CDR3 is TGTGCCAGTAGTATAGCTAAGGGGTCGGTAGAGACCCAGTACTTC. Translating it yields CASSIAKGSVETQYF.

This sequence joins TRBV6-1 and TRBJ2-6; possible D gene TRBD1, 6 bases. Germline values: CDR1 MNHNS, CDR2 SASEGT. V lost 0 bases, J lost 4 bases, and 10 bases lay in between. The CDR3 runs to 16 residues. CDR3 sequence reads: CASSEARGMGANVLTF. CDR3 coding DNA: TGTGCCAGCAGTGAAGCTAGGGGGATGGGGGCCAACGTCCTGACTTTC.

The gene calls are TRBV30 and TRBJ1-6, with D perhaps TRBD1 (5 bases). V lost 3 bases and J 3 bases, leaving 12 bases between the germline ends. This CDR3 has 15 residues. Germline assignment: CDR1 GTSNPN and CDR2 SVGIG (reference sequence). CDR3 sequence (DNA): TGTGCCTGGAGCACCCAGGGTTTCTATAATTCACCCCTCCACTTT. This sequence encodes CAWSTQGFYNSPLHF.

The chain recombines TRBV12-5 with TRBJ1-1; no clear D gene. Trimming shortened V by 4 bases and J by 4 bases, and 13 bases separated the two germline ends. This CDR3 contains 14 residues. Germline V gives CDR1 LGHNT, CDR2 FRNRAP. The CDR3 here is CASGYLGYGTEAFF. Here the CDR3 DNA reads TGTGCTAGTGGTTACCTAGGTTATGGCACTGAAGCTTTCTTT.

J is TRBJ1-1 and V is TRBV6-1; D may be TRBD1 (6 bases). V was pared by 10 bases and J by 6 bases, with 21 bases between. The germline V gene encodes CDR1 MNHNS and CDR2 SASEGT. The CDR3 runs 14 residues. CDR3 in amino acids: CATRVRGADAEAFF. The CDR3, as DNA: TGTGCCACCCGGGTTCGGGGGGCGGACGCTGAAGCTTTCTTT.

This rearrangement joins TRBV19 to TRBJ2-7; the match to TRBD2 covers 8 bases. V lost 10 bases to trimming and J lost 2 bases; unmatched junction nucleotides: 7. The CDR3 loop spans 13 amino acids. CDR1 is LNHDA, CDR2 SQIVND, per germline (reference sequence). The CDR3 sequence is CATSGGTPYEQYF. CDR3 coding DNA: TGTGCCACCTCGGGGGGGACCCCCTACGAGCAGTACTTC. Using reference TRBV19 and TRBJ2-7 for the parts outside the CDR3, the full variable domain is DGGITQSPKYLFRKEGQNVTLSCEQNLNHDAMYWYRQDPGQGLRLIYYSQIVNDFQKGDIAEGYSVSREKKESFPLTVTSAQKNPTAFYLCATSGGTPYEQYFGPGTRLTVT.